Shown below are 15 T cell receptor beta chains from a single sample sequenced in a study of T cells in localized non-small cell lung cancer (dated by TCRdb to the early 2020s). The library was prepared using the immunoSEQ multiplex PCR assay. TCRdb re-hosts the immuneACCESS table, in-frame sequences only. Its copies lack some clones; in the studies checked, an unresolved V gene accounts for under half of them, and the cause for the rest is not known. The sample table shows tens of thousands of clones, and over 75% are seen once. The top ten clones comprise 29% of the sample. This specimen consisted of peripheral blood, obtained before any cancer treatment. The receptors originated from a male donor older than 55 with stage I squamous cell lung carcinoma.

This clone showed up just once. A read error may account for a junction end that differs from germline. The J gene is TRBJ1-2, the V gene TRBV9; D gene ambiguous. This CDR3 has 16 amino acids. The germline CDR1 and CDR2 sequences are SGDLS and YYNGEE. The chain's CDR3 is CVSSPRTELANYGYTF. The CDR3 DNA follows: TGTGTCAGCAGCCCCCGGACGGAGTTAGCTAACTATGGCTACACCTTC.

The V gene is TRBV9, the J gene TRBJ2-1, with 9 bases identical to TRBD2. The germline CDR1 and CDR2 sequences are SGDLS and YYNGEE. V shed 4 bases, J shed 2 bases, and the junction held 4 bases outside the gene matches. The CDR3 is made up of 15 amino acids. The CDR3 region is CASSPGTSPYNEQFF. The CDR3 DNA sequence: TGTGCCAGCAGCCCTGGGACTAGCCCCTACAATGAGCAGTTCTTC.

The table lists this clone with a count of one. The chain has TRBV7-2 and TRBJ1-1; D is possibly TRBD1 (5 bases). The CDR3 extends over 15 amino acids. V was pared by 0 bases and J by 2 bases, with 10 bases between. From germline, CDR1 is SGHTA and CDR2 FQGNSA. The CDR3 sequence is CASSLAGLVNTEAFF. CDR3 DNA sequence: TGTGCCAGCAGCTTAGCGGGACTGGTCAACACTGAAGCTTTCTTT.

V is TRBV6-5 and J is TRBJ2-3; TRBD2 agrees at 11 bases. Germline CDR1 is MNHEY and CDR2 is SVGAGI. The CDR3 consists of 15 residues. The trim removed 6 bases at V and 2 bases at J, leaving 4 bases unmatched. The CDR3, as DNA: TGTGCCAGCAGCCCGACTAGCGGGGTCACAGATACGCAGTATTTT. Translated: CASSPTSGVTDTQYF.

The J gene is TRBJ1-2, the V gene TRBV4-2, with unresolved D. The CDR3 extends over 14 amino acids. Germline values: CDR1 LGHNA, CDR2 YNFKEQ. The germline V and J ends were trimmed by 0 bases and 0 bases, with 5 bases remaining between them. The CDR3 DNA reads as TGTGCCAGCAGCCAAGACCCAGCTAACTATGGCTACACCTTC. Translating gives CASSQDPANYGYTF.

This chain connects TRBV4-1 to TRBJ1-2; 10 nucleotides agree with TRBD1. CDR1 is MGHRA, CDR2 YSYEKL, per germline. The V segment lost 0 bases and the J segment 4 bases; nucleotides outside the gene matches: 2. The CDR3 covers 15 residues. The CDR3 nucleotides are TGCGCCAGCAGCCAAGAGGGGACAGGGGTCTATGGCTACACCTTC. Its protein is CASSQEGTGVYGYTF.

The V gene is TRBV7-2, the J gene TRBJ1-3; no clear D. Germline V CDR1 and CDR2: SGHTA, FQGNSA. The germline V and J ends were trimmed by 3 bases and 4 bases, with 10 bases remaining between them. This CDR3 has 14 residues. For the CDR3, the DNA is TGTGCCAGCAGCTTTTCCCTGGGAGGAAACACCATATATTTT. Protein: CASSFSLGGNTIYF.

The chain links TRBV7-2 to TRBJ2-7, with 7 bases matching TRBD2. The CDR3 spans 15 residues. Trimming at V came to 5 bases and at J to 3 bases, leaving 10 bases not matched to a gene. The germline V gene has CDR1 SGHTA and CDR2 FQGNSA. CDR3 nucleotide sequence: TGTGCCAGCAGCGTAGACGGGACTAACTTCTACGAGCAGTACTTC. Translating gives CASSVDGTNFYEQYF.

This chain joins TRBV5-8 and TRBJ2-7; the match to TRBD2 covers 7 bases. Germline loops: CDR1 SGHTS, CDR2 YDEGEE. This CDR3 region has 15 residues. V was pared by 0 bases and J by 3 bases, with 6 bases of the junction left unmatched. CDR3 sequence (DNA): TGTGCCAGCAGCTTGGGGGTAGCGGGCTTCTACGAGCAGTACTTC. Translating it yields CASSLGVAGFYEQYF.

The J gene is TRBJ1-6, the V gene TRBV6-5; D remains ambiguous. The ends were cut back, 8 bases at V and 0 bases at J, with 11 bases in the middle. The CDR3 totals 15 residues. CDR1 MNHEY and CDR2 SVGAGI come from the germline V gene. Here the CDR3 DNA reads TGTGCCAGCTCGAAGGCCAGCTCCTATAATTCACCCCTCCACTTT. It is translated as CASSKASSYNSPLHF.

The V and J genes are TRBV7-9 and TRBJ1-1; D perhaps matches TRBD1 (6 bases). The germline V and J ends were trimmed by 5 bases and 2 bases, with 12 bases remaining between them. Per the germline V gene, CDR1 is SEHNR and CDR2 is FQNEAQ (reference sequence). The CDR3 extends over 14 amino acids. CDR3: CASSQWTVNTEAFF. The CDR3 DNA follows: TGTGCCAGCAGCCAATGGACAGTTAACACTGAAGCTTTCTTT.

This clone was counted once. The V call is TRBV11-2, the J call TRBJ2-7; D is possibly TRBD2 (5 bases). V dropped 5 bases and J dropped 7 bases, with 24 bases sitting between them. Germline CDR1 reads SGHAT; CDR2 reads FQNNGV. The CDR3 is 16 residues long. The CDR3 nucleotides are TGTGCCAGCAGCCCATTAGCAGCTGGGAGCAGGAGGGAGCAGTACTTC. This translates into CASSPLAAGSRREQYF.

The J gene is TRBJ1-5, the V gene TRBV27; D ambiguous. Trimming stripped 5 bases from V and 5 bases from J, with 16 bases between. The CDR3 totals 15 residues. Germline CDR1 reads MNHEY; CDR2 reads SMNVEV (reference sequence). The CDR3 loop is CASSARTFPDQPQHF. The CDR3 region has the DNA TGTGCCAGCAGTGCCAGGACCTTTCCAGATCAGCCCCAGCATTTT.

This chain links TRBV5-6 with TRBJ2-7; D not resolved. Trimming cost V 0 bases and J 0 bases, with 10 bases left between them. The CDR3 has 15 amino acids. Germline V gene sequence: CDR1 SGHDT, CDR2 YYEEEE. CDR3 residues: CASSLVYLSSYEQYF. The CDR3 DNA follows: TGTGCCAGCAGCTTGGTTTATTTGAGCTCCTACGAGCAGTACTTC.

This sequence joins TRBV6-1 and TRBJ1-5; 7 bases map to TRBD1. This CDR3 is 19 amino acids long. Looked up from germline, CDR1 is MNHNS and CDR2 is SASEGT. The V and J ends lost 4 bases and 0 bases, in that order; junction bases with no gene match: 15. In nucleotides, the CDR3 is TGTGCCAGCAGTGTTTCTATACGAAGGGGACAGAATAGCAATCAGCCCCAGCATTTT. It is translated as CASSVSIRRGQNSNQPQHF.